Detailed here is one T cell receptor (beta chain). The table came from immunoSEQ multiplex PCR; TCRdb's copy has only in-frame clones and leaves some out. The table has some 60,000 clones, 93% seen once; the top ten hold about 1.8%. This sample is part of a study of T cell changes during pregnancy in multiple sclerosis. Germline values: CDR1 SNHLY, CDR2 FYNNEI. CDR3 length: 15 amino acids. The junction had 8 bases not matched to a gene; V was cut back by 6 bases and J by 2 bases. The origin of this receptor is a female donor with multiple sclerosis, enrolled in a pregnancy study. V usage is TRBV2 and J usage is TRBJ1-1; the match to TRBD1 covers 8 bases. Sequenced material: peripheral blood, taken after pregnancy. CDR3 coding DNA: TGTGCCAGCAGATCGATAGGACAGGGAAACACTGAAGCTTTCTTT. Residues: CASRSIGQGNTEAFF.